The rows below give T cell receptor beta chains drawn from one sample of a study of CD8 T cells in ankylosing spondylitis. TCRdb independently ran MiXCR on the 5' RACE reads; one entry per CDR3 protein. In the table there are about 390,000 distinct CDR3 sequences, under 25% of which are singletons. The sample taken for sequencing was blood, either unsorted or a sorted T cell fraction (not recorded which). These receptors were obtained from a male donor with ankylosing spondylitis. Each CDR3 is given with its conserved first and last residue. The D gene is left open where the match is weak. Rows may omit the clone size; those that give it use once, few, many or a size class.

12,-,TRBJ1-2,TRBV12-3/TRBV12-4,-,CASSWGAFGYTF,TGTGCCAGCAGTTGGGGCGCGTTTGGCTACACCTTC
15,-,TRBJ2-2,TRBV4-2,-,CASSQEARGDGELFF,TGTGCCAGCAGCCAAGAGGCCCGAGGGGACGGGGAGCTGTTTTTT
14,-,TRBJ1-6,TRBV3-1,-,CASSQVGYGSPLHF,TGTGCCAGCAGCCAAGTAGGGTATGGATCACCCCTCCACTTT
12,-,TRBJ2-5,TRBV5-1,-,CASSVKQETQYF,TGCGCCAGCAGCGTAAAACAAGAGACCCAGTACTTC
12,TRBD1,TRBJ2-7,TRBV7-2,-,CASSADRYEQYF,TGTGCCAGCAGCGCGGACAGGTACGAGCAGTACTTC
15,TRBD2,TRBJ2-1,TRBV7-9,-,CASSELAGFIYEQFF,TGTGCCAGCAGCGAACTAGCGGGATTTATATATGAGCAGTTCTTC
15,TRBD1,TRBJ2-7,TRBV5-1,many,CASSLGDRVTYEQYF,TGCGCCAGCAGCTTGGGGGACAGGGTCACCTACGAGCAGTACTTC
15,TRBD1,TRBJ2-7,TRBV6-5,few,CASTSSGTGVYEQYF,TGTGCCAGCACTTCCTCCGGGACAGGGGTGTACGAGCAGTACTTC
14,TRBD1,TRBJ2-1,TRBV29-1,few,CSVEPGQAPNEQFF,TGCAGCGTTGAACCGGGACAGGCTCCCAATGAGCAGTTCTTC
16,-,TRBJ1-3,TRBV7-2,-,CASSLDRASSGNTIYF,TGTGCCAGCAGCTTAGACAGGGCAAGCTCTGGAAACACCATATATTTT
15,TRBD1,TRBJ1-4,TRBV27,few,CASSQPGQTNEKLFF,TGTGCCAGCAGCCAGCCGGGACAGACTAATGAAAAACTGTTTTTT
15,-,TRBJ1-5,TRBV20-1,few,CSARRQTSSNQPQHF,TGCAGTGCTAGGAGACAGACATCTAGCAATCAGCCCCAGCATTTT
16,TRBD2,TRBJ2-2,TRBV2,few,CASSRSGRAGGGELFF,TGTGCCAGCAGTCGTAGCGGGAGGGCCGGAGGCGGGGAGCTGTTTTTT
16,TRBD2,TRBJ2-1,TRBV19,-,CASSGLGGRAYNEQFF,TGTGCCAGTAGCGGATTGGGCGGGAGGGCATACAATGAGCAGTTCTTC